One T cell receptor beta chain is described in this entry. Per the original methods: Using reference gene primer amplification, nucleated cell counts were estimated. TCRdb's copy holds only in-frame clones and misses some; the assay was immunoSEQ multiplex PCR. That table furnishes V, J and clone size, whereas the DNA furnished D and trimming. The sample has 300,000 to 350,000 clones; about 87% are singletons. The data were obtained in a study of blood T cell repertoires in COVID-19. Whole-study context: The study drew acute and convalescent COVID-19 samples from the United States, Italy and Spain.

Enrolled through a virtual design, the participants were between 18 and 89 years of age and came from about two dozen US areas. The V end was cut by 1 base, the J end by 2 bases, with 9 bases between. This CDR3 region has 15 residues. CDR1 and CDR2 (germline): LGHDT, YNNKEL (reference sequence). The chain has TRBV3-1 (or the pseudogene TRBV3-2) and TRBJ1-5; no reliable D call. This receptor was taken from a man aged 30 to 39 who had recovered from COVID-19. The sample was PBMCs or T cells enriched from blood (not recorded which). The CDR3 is CASSQGVQGNQPQHF. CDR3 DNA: TGTGCCAGCAGCCAAGGGGTGCAGGGCAATCAGCCCCAGCATTTT.